The next 30 T cell receptor beta chains were all read from a single sample in a study of PD-1 blockade in classical Hodgkin lymphoma (dated by TCRdb to the early 2020s). The time point label for this specimen denotes: cycle 1 day 1 (C1D1), immediately before nivolumab initiation. Relapse after autologous stem cell transplantation had occurred in all trial patients, and cohorts A, B and C were distinguished by prior brentuximab vedotin exposure. Libraries were made using the immunoSEQ multiplex PCR assay. TCRdb re-hosts the immuneACCESS table, in-frame sequences only. Its copies lack some clones; in the studies checked, an unresolved V gene accounts for under half of them, and the cause for the rest is not known. Counted in this sample were under 100,000 clones; roughly 88% of them appeared once. The ten largest clones take up 12% of the sample. This material consisted of peripheral blood mononuclear cells (PBMCs), taken at baseline. Receptors were obtained from a human donor with classical Hodgkin lymphoma.

V gene TRBV4-1 combines with J gene TRBJ1-5; TRBD1 matches 8 bases. The CDR3 loop spans 15 amino acids. The V and J ends lost 4 bases and 4 bases, in that order; junction bases with no gene match: 6. Germline V lookup: CDR1 MGHRA, CDR2 YSYEKL. CDR3 loop: CASSPSGTGNQPQHF. The CDR3 DNA is TGCGCCAGCAGCCCCTCCGGGACAGGTAATCAGCCCCAGCATTTT.

The chain employs TRBV5-1 and TRBJ2-7; weak D call: TRBD2 (6 bases). The CDR3 length is 14 residues. The V and J ends lost 6 bases and 2 bases respectively, with 15 bases between them. The germline CDR1 and CDR2 sequences are SGHRS and YFSETQ. CDR3 DNA: TGCGCCAGCAAGGCCGGGACTGAGACCTACGAGCAGTACTTC. As protein: CASKAGTETYEQYF.

The J gene is TRBJ2-3, the V gene TRBV18; D is perhaps TRBD1 or TRBD2 (6 bases each). CDR3 length: 20 amino acids. V dropped 3 bases and J dropped 4 bases, with 29 bases sitting between them. Germline-derived CDR1 and CDR2 are KGHSH and LQKENI. The DNA of the CDR3 is TGTGCCAGCTCACCCCTGGGCCTTGTAGGGGGACTGCTGATGGCAGATACGCAGTATTTT. Protein product: CASSPLGLVGGLLMADTQYF.

The chain couples TRBV4-2 to TRBJ2-5; 9 nucleotides match TRBD1. The CDR3 is made up of 15 amino acids. Germline loops: CDR1 LGHNA, CDR2 YNFKEQ. J was trimmed by 2 bases and V by 0 bases; bases with no gene match: 1. The CDR3, as DNA: TGTGCCAGCAGCCAAGAGGGACAGGGTCAAGAGACCCAGTACTTC. Protein product: CASSQEGQGQETQYF.

The chain employs TRBV18 and TRBJ1-4, with 12 bases matching TRBD1. CDR1 and CDR2 from the germline V gene are KGHSH and LQKENI. V gave up 3 bases and J gave up 2 bases; unmatched junction bases: 10. The CDR3 is made up of 19 amino acids. The CDR3 spells CASSPITGTGGFTNEKLFF. Written as DNA, the CDR3 is TGTGCCAGCTCACCCATCACCGGGACAGGGGGCTTTACTAATGAAAAACTGTTTTTT.

The chain uses TRBV6-6 and TRBJ2-7; a possible D gene is TRBD1 (6 bases). This CDR3 region has 14 residues. V gave up 6 bases and J gave up 0 bases, with 12 bases separating them. Germline values: CDR1 MNHNY, CDR2 SVGAGI (reference sequence). As DNA, the CDR3 is TGTGCCAGCAGGTGGGACAAGCTCTCCTACGAGCAGTACTTC. It yields the protein CASRWDKLSYEQYF.

The rearrangement joins TRBV7-2 to TRBJ2-7, with D possibly being TRBD2 (6 bases). CDR3 length: 14 residues. Trimming took 1 base from V and 4 from J, leaving 11 bases between them. Germline V gene data show CDR1 as SGHTA and CDR2 as FQGNSA. The CDR3 nucleotides are TGTGCCAGCAGCTTAGTGGCCGGGGGTTACGAGCAGTACTTC. Translating gives CASSLVAGGYEQYF.

The chain couples TRBV2 to TRBJ2-3; a weak D match, TRBD2 (5 bases). Germline CDR1 SNHLY, CDR2 FYNNEI. The CDR3 length is 14 residues. Between the trimmed V and J ends, which lost 6 bases and 3 bases, there was a span of 13 bases. The CDR3 protein is CASRLGVRTDTQYF. CDR3 nucleotide sequence: TGTGCCAGCAGGCTCGGGGTGAGGACAGATACGCAGTATTTT.

This chain joins TRBV30 and TRBJ1-4, with 7 bases lining up with TRBD1. CDR1 GTSNPN and CDR2 SVGIG come from the germline V gene (reference sequence). The trim removed 4 bases at V and 10 bases at J, leaving 15 bases unmatched. This CDR3 has 15 residues. The chain's CDR3 is CAWTKLRQGVGKLFF. In nucleotides, the CDR3 is TGTGCCTGGACCAAACTCCGCCAGGGGGTGGGAAAACTGTTTTTT.

The gene calls are TRBV6-6 and TRBJ2-5, with D unclear. Germline V CDR1 and CDR2: MNHNY, SVGAGI (reference sequence). Trimming removed 5 bases from V and 2 bases from J, with 12 bases in between. The CDR3 loop spans 14 amino acids. The CDR3 DNA sequence: TGTGCCAGCAGTAATCCGGGTTTACAAGAGACCCAGTACTTC. Its translation: CASSNPGLQETQYF.

The rearrangement uses TRBV11-2 and TRBJ2-7, with 7 bases lining up with TRBD2. J was trimmed by 3 bases and V by 5 bases; bases with no gene match: 7. Per germline, CDR1 SGHAT and CDR2 FQNNGV. This CDR3 is 14 amino acids long. The CDR3 DNA sequence: TGTGCCAGCAGCCAGCGGGATGGGCGCTACGAGCAGTACTTC. This sequence encodes CASSQRDGRYEQYF.

This clone occurred once. V gene TRBV7-9 combines with J gene TRBJ2-7; possibly TRBD2 for D (5 bases). CDR1 and CDR2 (germline): SEHNR, FQNEAQ (reference sequence). The CDR3 is 14 amino acids. The V end lost 5 bases, the J end lost 0 bases, and 11 bases lay between the germline ends. CDR3 in DNA: TGTGCCAGCAGCCTCCGGACTCTCTCCTACGAGCAGTACTTC. Its translation is CASSLRTLSYEQYF.

This chain joins TRBV12-5 and TRBJ2-7, with 7 bases fitting TRBD2. The CDR3 has 15 amino acids. Losses at the gene ends were 2 bases for V and 0 bases for J; bases not matched to a gene: 4. Germline V gene sequence: CDR1 LGHNT, CDR2 FRNRAP. DNA of the CDR3: TGTGCTAGTGGTTTGCCTGGCGGGAGCTCCTACGAGCAGTACTTC. Encoded protein: CASGLPGGSSYEQYF.

The chain employs TRBV5-1 and TRBJ2-3; no definite D call. CDR1 is SGHRS, CDR2 YFSETQ, per germline. V shed 3 bases and J shed 6 bases, with 20 bases lying between them. This CDR3 comprises 16 residues. DNA for the CDR3: TGCGCCAGCAGCTCGGGCATCGGCGCTAGTCCGGATACGCAGTATTTT. This encodes CASSSGIGASPDTQYF.

The chain recombines TRBV18 with TRBJ1-1; D is uncertain. The CDR3 consists of 14 residues. The V gene lost 3 bases and the J gene lost 6 bases, with 14 bases spanning the gap. Germline assignment: CDR1 KGHSH and CDR2 LQKENI. The CDR3 is CASSPRILTAEAFF. The DNA for the CDR3 is TGTGCCAGCTCACCTCGAATCTTAACCGCTGAAGCTTTCTTT. The full variable domain, its missing parts supplied by reference TRBV18 and TRBJ1-1, is NAGVMQNPRHLVRRRGQEARLRCSPMKGHSHVYWYRQLPEEGLKFMVYLQKENIIDESGMPKERFSAEFPKEGPSILRIQQVVRGDSAAYFCASSPRILTAEAFFGQGTRLTVV.

The genes are TRBV7-9 and TRBJ1-2; a possible D gene is TRBD1 (5 bases). Trimming left V 0 bases short and J 4 bases short, with 6 bases between. Germline values: CDR1 SEHNR, CDR2 FQNEAQ (reference sequence). The CDR3 is 13 amino acids. As DNA, the CDR3 is TGTGCCAGCAGCTTAGCGCAGGGCTATGGCTACACCTTC. Encoded protein: CASSLAQGYGYTF.

In DNA, the CDR3 is TGCGCCAGCCTGGGGGTAGCGGGAGTCACAGATACGCAGTATTTT. Translated, it gives CASLGVAGVTDTQYF. The chain employs TRBV10-2 and TRBJ2-3; 9 bases agree with TRBD2. The CDR3 is 15 residues long. After removal of 8 bases from V and 2 bases from J, the junction contained 8 bases not matched to a gene. Per the germline V gene, CDR1 is WSHSY and CDR2 is SAAADI.

This clone was seen only a few times. The chain is built from TRBV28 and TRBJ2-7, with TRBD2 identical over 13 bases. Trimming took 6 bases from V and 4 from J; bases not matched to a gene: 15. Germline values: CDR1 MDHEN, CDR2 SYDVKM. This CDR3 is built from 18 residues. The CDR3 DNA follows: TGTGCCAGCAGGACGGGACTAGCGGGACCGATTCACCTTTACGAGCAGTACTTC. Residues: CASRTGLAGPIHLYEQYF.

CDR3 DNA sequence: TGTGCCAGCAGTCTCGGGACGAACACTGAAGCTTTCTTT. It translates to CASSLGTNTEAFF. This rearrangement joins TRBV6-6 to TRBJ1-1; TRBD1 is a possible D gene (5 bases). CDR3 length equals 13 residues. The ends were cut back, 5 bases at V and 1 base at J, with 8 bases in the middle. The germline V gene encodes CDR1 MNHNY and CDR2 SVGAGI (reference sequence).

This clone was recorded once. The rearrangement uses TRBV5-1 and TRBJ2-1, with a tentative D call TRBD2 (6 bases). The CDR3 extends over 15 amino acids. Germline CDR1 reads SGHRS; CDR2 reads YFSETQ. The V and J ends lost 0 bases and 3 bases respectively, with 10 bases between them. The CDR3 is CASSLGDFNYNEQFF. The CDR3 coding sequence is TGCGCCAGCAGCTTGGGGGACTTTAACTACAATGAGCAGTTCTTC.

The genes are TRBV5-1 and TRBJ2-7, with 11 bases fitting TRBD1. The J segment lost 3 bases and the V segment lost 4 bases, leaving 6 bases of the junction unmatched. Germline V CDR1 and CDR2: SGHRS, YFSETQ. The CDR3 length is 15 residues. CDR3 in amino acids: CASSHTGTGGYEQYF. CDR3 DNA: TGCGCCAGCAGCCACACCGGGACAGGGGGCTACGAGCAGTACTTC.

The V call is TRBV7-2, the J call TRBJ1-1; 9 nucleotides align to TRBD1. CDR1 and CDR2 from the germline V gene are SGHTA and FQGNSA. The ends lost 7 bases at V and 4 bases at J; junction bases unmatched: 13. The CDR3 sequence is 16 residues long. For the CDR3, the DNA is TGTGCCAGCAACGCCCATCCCACAGGGGGCGTCACTGAAGCTTTCTTT. Protein sequence: CASNAHPTGGVTEAFF. The whole variable domain, remainder taken from reference TRBV7-2 and TRBJ1-1, is GAGVSQSPSNKVTEKGKDVELRCDPISGHTALYWYRQSLGQGLEFLIYFQGNSAPDKSGLPSDRFSAERTGGSVSTLTIQRTQQEDSAVYLCASNAHPTGGVTEAFFGQGTRLTVV.

The genes are TRBV7-2 and TRBJ2-7; 12 nucleotides match TRBD2. The CDR3 spans 13 residues. Germline V lookup: CDR1 SGHTA, CDR2 FQGNSA. The V and J ends lost 5 bases and 9 bases, in that order; junction bases with no gene match: 5. DNA of the CDR3: TGTGCCAGCAGCATAAGACTAGCGGGAGTGCAGTACTTC. This codes for CASSIRLAGVQYF. Based on the CDR3 plus reference TRBV7-2 and TRBJ2-7, the full variable domain is GAGVSQSPSNKVTEKGKDVELRCDPISGHTALYWYRQSLGQGLEFLIYFQGNSAPDKSGLPSDRFSAERTGGSVSTLTIQRTQQEDSAVYLCASSIRLAGVQYFGPGTRLTVT.

This clone was counted between two and nine times. The chain combines TRBV19 with TRBJ1-2, with 9 bases matching TRBD1. V lost 10 bases and J lost 7; bases outside the gene matches: 19. CDR1 and CDR2 from the germline V gene are LNHDA and SQIVND (reference sequence). The CDR3 covers 16 residues. CDR3 region: CATTPTAGTGWFGYTF. The CDR3 DNA is TGTGCCACCACCCCGACCGCCGGGACAGGGTGGTTTGGCTACACCTTC.

A single count supports this clone. The CDR3 sequence is CASSGAGANVLTF. The CDR3 DNA follows: TGCGCCAGCAGCGGCGCTGGGGCCAACGTCCTGACTTTC. The J gene is TRBJ2-6, the V gene TRBV5-1; D is unresolved. V was clipped by 4 bases and J by 2 bases, with 4 bases between them. The CDR3 consists of 13 residues. CDR1 SGHRS and CDR2 YFSETQ come from the germline V gene.

The chain has TRBV10-1 and TRBJ2-2; no reliable D call. V was trimmed by 6 bases and J by 2 bases, leaving 4 bases between them. There are 12 residues in the CDR3. In germline, CDR1 is WNHNN, CDR2 SYGVQD (reference sequence). In DNA form, the CDR3 reads TGCGCCAGCAGAGAAAACACCGGGGAGCTGTTTTTT. Its protein product is CASRENTGELFF.

The genes are TRBV7-2 and TRBJ2-1; TRBD2 agrees at 8 bases. The V gene's germline CDR1 is SGHTA and CDR2 FQGNSA. The V and J ends lost 7 bases and 0 bases, in that order; junction bases with no gene match: 5. CDR3 size: 15 residues. CDR3 protein: CASTESGSSYNEQFF. Here the CDR3 DNA reads TGTGCCAGCACCGAGAGCGGGAGCTCCTACAATGAGCAGTTCTTC. The whole variable domain, remainder taken from reference TRBV7-2 and TRBJ2-1, is GAGVSQSPSNKVTEKGKDVELRCDPISGHTALYWYRQSLGQGLEFLIYFQGNSAPDKSGLPSDRFSAERTGGSVSTLTIQRTQQEDSAVYLCASTESGSSYNEQFFGPGTRLTVL.

The chain combines TRBV11-1 with TRBJ2-6; TRBD1 matches at 7 bases. This CDR3 has 17 residues. After removal of 5 bases from V and 0 bases from J, the junction contained 7 bases not matched to a gene. Germline V lookup: CDR1 SGHAT, CDR2 FQDESV (reference sequence). CDR3: CASSHDRVYSGANVLTF. The CDR3 DNA sequence: TGTGCCAGCAGCCACGACAGGGTCTACTCTGGGGCCAACGTCCTGACTTTC.

The chain recombines TRBV5-1 with TRBJ2-7, with 15 bases that match TRBD2. Germline V gene data show CDR1 as SGHRS and CDR2 as YFSETQ. The J segment lost 6 bases and the V segment lost 0 bases, leaving 7 bases of the junction unmatched. The CDR3 loop spans 17 amino acids. The CDR3 nucleotides read TGCGCCAGCAGCTTGGCGGGACTAGCGGGGGGTCGTTTCGAGCAGTACTTC. This sequence encodes CASSLAGLAGGRFEQYF.

The chain couples TRBV19 to TRBJ2-3; D not certain. The CDR3 has 17 amino acids. In germline, CDR1 is LNHDA, CDR2 SQIVND (reference sequence). The V and J ends lost 3 bases and 3 bases respectively, with 19 bases between them. The CDR3 nucleotides read TGTGCCAGTAGTATGTGGCCTCAAGACACCCGGACAGATACGCAGTATTTT. It encodes CASSMWPQDTRTDTQYF.